This entry is about one T cell receptor (beta chain). The entry originates in a study of T cell clonotyping in hematopoietic cell transplantation. The time point is: recipient sample about 28 days before transplant, after cytoreduction. The repertoire was sequenced with immunoSEQ multiplex PCR; TCRdb's copy has only in-frame clones and lacks some. This sample has roughly 30,000 clones, with about 80% found just once. The CDR3 is made up of 14 amino acids. With 8 bases clipped from V and 4 bases from J, the junction kept 6 bases outside the gene matches. Germline loops: CDR1 SNHLY, CDR2 FYNNEI. This rearrangement joins TRBV2 to TRBJ2-2, with TRBD2 identical over 8 bases. This TCR came from a woman in her thirties with chronic myeloid leukemia. Some clones in this sample may be carry-over from other donors' samples. The sequencing here drew on peripheral blood mononuclear cells, taken before stem cell transplant. The CDR3 coding sequence is TGTGCCAGCGAGAAGCGGGGGAGCACCGGGGAGCTGTTTTTT. This codes for CASEKRGSTGELFF.